The sequence of this TCR beta chain was determined in a study of cytomegalovirus exposure and HLA in healthy donors. Vbeta (60) and Jbeta (13) primers were used in the PCR. The assay was immunoSEQ multiplex PCR, and TCRdb's table has in-frame clones only and misses some. The sample lists 150,000 to 200,000 clones; over 65% were seen once. Germline assignment: CDR1 MNHNY and CDR2 SVGAGI (reference sequence). CDR3 size: 14 residues. With 6 bases clipped from V and 0 bases from J, the junction kept 4 bases outside the gene matches. The sample consisted of PBMCs. The J gene is TRBJ2-7, the V gene TRBV6-6; 8 bases are shared with TRBD1. This TCR derives from a woman younger than 45 in good health and CMV-seronegative. This CDR3 reads CASRETGDSYEQYF. The CDR3 DNA sequence: TGTGCCAGCAGAGAGACAGGGGACTCCTACGAGCAGTACTTC.